Below, 15 T cell receptor beta chains from the same sample are listed, as sequenced in a study of blood T cells in healthy people across ages. A second PCR, run for about 6 to 11 cycles, used a sample-barcoded 5' primer plus a J-beta primer mix. MiXCR, applied by TCRdb to the 5' RACE reads, yields one record per CDR3 protein. The sample has approximately 730,000 distinct CDR3 sequences, about 55% seen once. The sequencing sample was made of blood. The source is a man older than 75 in good health.

The V call is TRBV27, the J call TRBJ1-1, with TRBD1 matching over 8 bases. The length of the CDR3 is 14 residues. The V segment lost 5 bases and the J segment 5 bases; nucleotides outside the gene matches: 7. Germline V gives CDR1 MNHEY, CDR2 SMNVEV (reference sequence). CDR3 DNA: TGTGCCAGCAGTCGCCAGGGGGCTTGGACTGAAGCTTTCTTT. This gives the protein CASSRQGAWTEAFF.

DNA for the CDR3: TGTGCCAGCAGTTACTTTCCAAACGGGGGGGAATACAATGAGCAGTACTTC. The encoded protein is CASSYFPNGGEYNEQYF. The chain couples TRBV6-6 to TRBJ2-1; TRBD2 matches at 8 bases. The J call is in doubt because the DNA end fits TRBJ2-7 better. CDR1 and CDR2 from the germline V gene are MNHNY and SVGAGI (reference sequence). This CDR3 spans 17 amino acids.

This clonotype was observed a handful of times. The chain combines TRBV9 with TRBJ2-3; TRBD2 matches 11 bases. Germline trimming cut 0 bases from V and 2 bases from J; bases unmatched to any gene: 2. The CDR3 contains 16 residues. Germline CDR1 SGDLS, CDR2 YYNGEE. CDR3 in DNA: TGTGCCAGCAGCGTAGGACTAGCGGGGATCACAGATACGCAGTATTTT. Translating gives CASSVGLAGITDTQYF.

V usage is TRBV14 and J usage is TRBJ2-1, with D maybe TRBD2 (7 bases). The CDR3 is made up of 14 amino acids. Germline V gene sequence: CDR1 SGHDN, CDR2 FVKESK. Trimming cost V 3 bases and J 10 bases, with 16 bases left between them. The DNA for the CDR3 is TGTGCCAGCAGCCAGCCTGGGGGGGCTCGGGAGCAGTTCTTC. Its protein product is CASSQPGGAREQFF.

This clonotype was seen more than once but under ten times. The chain recombines TRBV3-1 with TRBJ2-5, with TRBD2 identical over 13 bases. The CDR3 has 13 residues. Germline CDR1 is LGHDT and CDR2 is YNNKEL (reference sequence). The junction had 8 bases not matched to a gene; V was cut back by 8 bases and J by 11 bases. The CDR3 spells CASGLAGDNEQYF. CDR3 nucleotide sequence: TGTGCCAGCGGACTAGCGGGGGACAATGAGCAGTACTTC.

This chain joins TRBV27 and TRBJ2-1; D not resolved. Trimming took off 3 bases at V and 3 bases at J, with 9 bases between the two ends. CDR1 is MNHEY and CDR2 is SMNVEV in the germline V gene (reference sequence). This CDR3 is built from 14 residues. The CDR3 coding sequence is TGTGCCAGCAGTTTCGCACCGAGCTACAATGAGCAGTTCTTC. This gives the protein CASSFAPSYNEQFF.

V usage is TRBV18 and J usage is TRBJ2-5, with a possible D match to TRBD1 (6 bases). The germline V gene encodes CDR1 KGHSH and CDR2 LQKENI. The CDR3 totals 15 residues. Between the trimmed V and J ends, which lost 5 bases and 0 bases, there was a span of 13 bases. The CDR3 is CASSSLQGNQETQYF. The CDR3 bases are TGTGCCAGCTCAAGTCTTCAGGGGAACCAAGAGACCCAGTACTTC.

With respect to this clonotype: At one end, the junction sequence differs from germline, possibly due to a read error. The chain recombines TRBV20-1 with TRBJ2-4; TRBD2 matches 10 bases. The J call may be faulty, since TRBJ2-7 better matches the DNA end. The CDR3 length is 15 residues. Germline-derived CDR1 and CDR2 are DFQATT and SNEGSKA (reference sequence). CDR3 protein: CSAGGRLAGSCEQYF. The CDR3, as DNA: TGCAGTGCTGGGGGCCGACTAGCGGGCTCCTGCGAGCAGTACTTC.

J is TRBJ2-1 and V is TRBV24-1; D may be TRBD2 (7 bases). Per germline, CDR1 KGHDR and CDR2 SFDVKD. Trimming removed 9 bases from V and 0 bases from J, with 11 bases in between. The CDR3 is 14 residues long. The CDR3 sequence is CATSRGGSYNEQFF. CDR3 sequence (DNA): TGTGCCACCTCGAGGGGGGGCTCCTACAATGAGCAGTTCTTC.

This clonotype has just a few counts. The V gene is TRBV4-1, the J gene TRBJ2-7; 8 nucleotides agree with TRBD2. The ends lost 2 bases at V and 7 bases at J; junction bases unmatched: 16. Germline loops: CDR1 MGHRA, CDR2 YSYEKL. CDR3 size: 17 residues. CDR3 loop: CASSQRIVAGPYNEQYF. DNA for the CDR3: TGCGCCAGCAGCCAACGGATTGTAGCGGGACCATACAATGAGCAGTACTTC.

The rearrangement joins TRBV10-3 to TRBJ2-5, with D hard to call. Germline-derived CDR1 and CDR2 are ENHRY and SYGVKD. The CDR3 has 15 amino acids. V dropped 11 bases and J dropped 4 bases, with 23 bases sitting between them. The CDR3 protein is CAFDTDQAGAETQYF. DNA of the CDR3: TGTGCCTTCGACACGGACCAGGCAGGCGCAGAGACCCAGTACTTC.

The chain combines TRBV3-1 with TRBJ2-2; D call uncertain. Germline V CDR1 and CDR2: LGHDT, YNNKEL (reference sequence). With 2 bases removed from V and 3 bases from J, the gap between germline ends came to 10 bases. The CDR3 spans 15 residues. This chain's CDR3 is CASSQTVADTGELFF. The CDR3 region has the DNA TGTGCCAGCAGCCAAACCGTAGCAGACACCGGGGAGCTGTTTTTT.

This clonotype turned up a few times. V gene TRBV20-1 combines with J gene TRBJ2-5, with 10 bases matching TRBD2. The length of the CDR3 is 20 residues. The ends lost 1 base at V and 4 bases at J; junction bases unmatched: 21. Germline values: CDR1 DFQATT, CDR2 SNEGSKA (reference sequence). CDR3 protein: CSARGTSHQWLAGERETQYF. In nucleotides, the CDR3 is TGCAGTGCTAGAGGGACAAGCCACCAGTGGCTAGCGGGAGAGAGAGAGACCCAGTACTTC.

The V gene is TRBV5-5, the J gene TRBJ1-2; no reliable D call. This CDR3 is built from 13 residues. V was cut by 0 bases and J by 6 bases, with 9 bases left in between. The germline CDR1 and CDR2 sequences are SGHKS and YYEKEE (reference sequence). CDR3 sequence: CASSLAPGDGYTF. CDR3 coding DNA: TGTGCCAGCAGCTTGGCCCCAGGAGATGGCTACACCTTC.

This chain connects TRBV7-9 to TRBJ2-6; D gene uncertain. V lost 1 base and J 0 bases, leaving 16 bases between the germline ends. From germline, CDR1 is SEHNR and CDR2 FQNEAQ (reference sequence). CDR3 length: 19 residues. For the CDR3, the DNA is TGTGCCAGCAGCTTAGGGGCTCGGCAGAAGAGCTCTGGGGCCAACGTCCTGACTTTC. Translating gives CASSLGARQKSSGANVLTF. The whole variable domain, filled in from reference TRBV7-9 and TRBJ2-6, reads DTGVSQNPRHKITKRGQNVTFRCDPISEHNRLYWYRQTLGQGPEFLTYFQNEAQLEKSRLLSDRFSAERPKGSFSTLEIQRTEQGDSAMYLCASSLGARQKSSGANVLTFGAGSRLTVL.